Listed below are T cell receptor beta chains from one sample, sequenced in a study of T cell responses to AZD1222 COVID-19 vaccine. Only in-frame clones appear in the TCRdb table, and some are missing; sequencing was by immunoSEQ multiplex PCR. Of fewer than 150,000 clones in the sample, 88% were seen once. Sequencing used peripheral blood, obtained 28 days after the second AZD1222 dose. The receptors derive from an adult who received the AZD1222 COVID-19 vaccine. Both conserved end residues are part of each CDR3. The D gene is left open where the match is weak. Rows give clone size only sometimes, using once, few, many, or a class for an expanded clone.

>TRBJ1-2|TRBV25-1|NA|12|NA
TGTGCCAGCAGTGAAATAGTTGGGGGCTACACCTTC
CASSEIVGGYTF
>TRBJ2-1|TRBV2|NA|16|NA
TGTGCCAGCAGTGAACTCTTAGGGGGTTCCTACAATGAGCAGTTCTTC
CASSELLGGSYNEQFF
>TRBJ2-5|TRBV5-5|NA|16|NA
TGTGCCAGCAGCTTGTCCTGGGACCTGGGGAAAGAGACCCAGTACTTC
CASSLSWDLGKETQYF
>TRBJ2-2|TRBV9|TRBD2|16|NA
TGTGCCAGCAGCGTAGCCGGGAGGAGTTACACCGGGGAGCTGTTTTTT
CASSVAGRSYTGELFF
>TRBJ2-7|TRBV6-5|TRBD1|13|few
TGTGCCACCTACCGGGACAGCGCCTACGAGCAGTACTTC
CATYRDSAYEQYF
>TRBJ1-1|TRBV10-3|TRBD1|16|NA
TGTGCCATCAGTGACAGACAGGGCTGGGGAAACACTGAAGCTTTCTTT
CAISDRQGWGNTEAFF
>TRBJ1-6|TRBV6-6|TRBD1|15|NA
TGTGCCAGCAGTTACGAGACAGGGCTCAATTCACCCCTCCACTTT
CASSYETGLNSPLHF
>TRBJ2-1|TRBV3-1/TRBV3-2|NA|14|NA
TGTGCCAGCAGCCCTACAAGGGGGAGTAATGAGCAGTTCTTC
CASSPTRGSNEQFF
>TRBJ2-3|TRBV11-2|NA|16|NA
TGTGCCAGCAGCTTCGAGGGTAGTGGGGGCACAGATACGCAGTATTTT
CASSFEGSGGTDTQYF
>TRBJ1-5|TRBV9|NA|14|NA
TGTGCCAGCAGCGGTGGGGGTAGCAATCAGCCCCAGCATTTT
CASSGGGSNQPQHF
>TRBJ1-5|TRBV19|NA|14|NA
TGTGCCAGTCACGTAATCGGGAGCAATCAGCCCCAGCATTTT
CASHVIGSNQPQHF
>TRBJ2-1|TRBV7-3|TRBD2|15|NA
TGTGCCAGCAGCTTTAGCGGGGGGAGGGACAATGAGCAGTTCTTC
CASSFSGGRDNEQFF
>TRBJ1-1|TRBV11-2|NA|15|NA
TGTGCCAGCAGCTTAGAGGCCAACATGAACACTGAAGCTTTCTTT
CASSLEANMNTEAFF
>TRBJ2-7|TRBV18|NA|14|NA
TGTGCCAGCTCACCACAGACAGTCCAAGGCGAGCAGTACTTC
CASSPQTVQGEQYF
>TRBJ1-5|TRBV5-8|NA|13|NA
TGTGCCAGCAGCTCCCCGGGCGTCCAGCCCCAGCATTTT
CASSSPGVQPQHF
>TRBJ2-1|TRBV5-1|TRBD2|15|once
TGCGCCAGCAGCCGGGGGACTAGCGGGAGGGATGAGCAGTTCTTC
CASSRGTSGRDEQFF
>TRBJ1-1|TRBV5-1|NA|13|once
TGCGCCAGCAGCTTGGTGGTGAACACTGAAGCTTTCTTT
CASSLVVNTEAFF
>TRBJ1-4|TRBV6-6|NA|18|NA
TGTGCCAGCAGTCGACGCAGACAGGATATTGCAACTAATGAAAAACTGTTTTTT
CASSRRRQDIATNEKLFF
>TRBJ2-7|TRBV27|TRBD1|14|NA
TGTGCCAGCAGTTACCGGGACAGGGGAGTGGAGCAGTACTTC
CASSYRDRGVEQYF
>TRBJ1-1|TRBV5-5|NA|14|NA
TGTGCCAGCACCGGGAGGGAGTTAAACACTGAAGCTTTCTTT
CASTGRELNTEAFF
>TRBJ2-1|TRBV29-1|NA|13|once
TGCAGCGCTGGGCTCGAATGGTATAATGAGCAGTTCTTC
CSAGLEWYNEQFF
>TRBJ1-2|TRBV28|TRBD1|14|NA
TGTGCCAGCAGTTTGGGGACAGGGAGAACTGGCTACACCTTC
CASSLGTGRTGYTF
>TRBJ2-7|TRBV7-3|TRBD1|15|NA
TGTGCCAGCAGCTTAATAGGGCAGGGGGTCCACGAGCAGTACTTC
CASSLIGQGVHEQYF
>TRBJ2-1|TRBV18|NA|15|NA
TGTGCCAGCTCACCGACCCCGACAGACTACAATGAGCAGTTCTTC
CASSPTPTDYNEQFF
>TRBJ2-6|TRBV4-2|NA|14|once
TGTGCCAGCAGCCAAGTTCGGGGGGCCAACGTCCTGACTTTC
CASSQVRGANVLTF
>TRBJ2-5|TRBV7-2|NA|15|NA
TGTGCCAGCAGCTTAGTAGGGCAGAACCAAGAGACCCAGTACTTC
CASSLVGQNQETQYF
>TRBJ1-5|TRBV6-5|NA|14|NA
TGTGCCAGCAGAAACAGGGCTGGTTTTCAGCCCCAGCATTTT
CASRNRAGFQPQHF
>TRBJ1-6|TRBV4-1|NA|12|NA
TGCGCCAGCAGCCAAGATCGATCACCCCTCCACTTT
CASSQDRSPLHF
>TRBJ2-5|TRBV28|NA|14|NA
TGTGCCAGCAGGGACACTACTTACCAAGAGACCCAGTACTTC
CASRDTTYQETQYF
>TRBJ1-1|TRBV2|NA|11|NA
TGTGCCAGCAGTGAAGCTATTGAAGCTTTCTTT
CASSEAIEAFF
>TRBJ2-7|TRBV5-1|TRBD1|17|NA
TGCGCCAGCACCTCGAAAATGCCGGGACAGGGGGCCTACGAGCAGTACTTC
CASTSKMPGQGAYEQYF
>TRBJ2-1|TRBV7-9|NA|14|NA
TGTGCCAGCAGCTTAGAGGCAGGGGTCAATGAGCAGTTCTTC
CASSLEAGVNEQFF
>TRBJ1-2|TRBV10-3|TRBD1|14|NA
TGTGCCATCAGTGGGACAGGACGGGTCTATGGCTACACCTTC
CAISGTGRVYGYTF
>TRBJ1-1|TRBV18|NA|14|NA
TGTGCCAGCTCCCCGACGGATGTGAACACTGAAGCTTTCTTT
CASSPTDVNTEAFF
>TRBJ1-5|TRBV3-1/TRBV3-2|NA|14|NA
TGTGCCAGCAGCGAAGTCCAGAACAATCAGCCCCAGCATTTT
CASSEVQNNQPQHF
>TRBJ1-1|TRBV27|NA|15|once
TGTGCCAGCAGTTCCTGGGAGGAGCAGAACACTGAAGCTTTCTTT
CASSSWEEQNTEAFF
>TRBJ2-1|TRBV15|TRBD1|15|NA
TGTGCCACCAGCAGAGATCCCACAGGGGGTGATGAGCAGTTCTTC
CATSRDPTGGDEQFF
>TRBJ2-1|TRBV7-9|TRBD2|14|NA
TGTGCCAGCAGCGCCCTAGCGGGGGCGGGTGAGCAGTTCTTC
CASSALAGAGEQFF
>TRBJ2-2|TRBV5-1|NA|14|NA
TGCGCCAGCAGCTGGAGGGGGCTGGGCGGGGAGCTGTTTTTT
CASSWRGLGGELFF